The 8 T cell receptor beta chains below all came from one sample that was sequenced in a study of shared T cell receptors in the human thymus. Clones were read by immunoSEQ multiplex PCR, and TCRdb kept only the in-frame ones, dropping some. The sample has hundreds of thousands of clones; around nine tenths are singletons. This same sample was also part of a study on human thymus T cells.

The sequenced sample was thymocytes. The source is a boy less than two years old with a congenital heart defect.

V and J are TRBV4-3 and TRBJ2-2; a weak D match, TRBD1 (5 bases). The CDR3 is 17 residues long. Between the trimmed V and J ends, which lost 3 bases and 1 base, there was a span of 15 bases. Looked up from germline, CDR1 is LGHNA and CDR2 is YSLEER. DNA of the CDR3: TGCGCCAGCAGCCACACTTGGACAAGAGAGAACACCGGGGAGCTGTTTTTT. It encodes CASSHTWTRENTGELFF.

This rearrangement joins TRBV12-5 to TRBJ2-1; 10 bases line up with TRBD2. The CDR3 covers 18 residues. V lost 2 bases, J lost 4 bases, and 11 bases stayed unmatched. The germline CDR1 and CDR2 sequences are LGHNT and FRNRAP. The CDR3 loop reads CASGLSPGLAGEYNEQFF. CDR3 in DNA: TGTGCTAGTGGTTTGTCCCCCGGGCTAGCGGGGGAGTACAATGAGCAGTTCTTC.

This clone has only one observation. CDR3 residues: CASSPGSSGNYGYTF. The CDR3 nucleotides are TGTGCCAGCTCACCCGGGTCGTCGGGAAACTATGGCTACACCTTC. The chain employs TRBV18 and TRBJ1-2; the D is unclear. V lost 3 bases to trimming and J lost 2 bases, with 13 bases between them. CDR3 length: 15 amino acids. Per the germline V gene, CDR1 is KGHSH and CDR2 is LQKENI.

This chain links TRBV7-3 with TRBJ1-3; TRBD1 matches 11 bases. This CDR3 spans 15 amino acids. Trimming at V came to 5 bases and at J to 2 bases, leaving 2 bases not matched to a gene. The germline V gene encodes CDR1 SGHTA and CDR2 FQGTGA. CDR3 sequence (DNA): TGTGCCAGCAGCGCGGACAGGGGGCCTGGAAACACCATATATTTT. Protein: CASSADRGPGNTIYF.

In this sample, this clone turned up once. The chain has TRBV7-9 and TRBJ2-6; possible D gene TRBD1, 6 bases. Germline-derived CDR1 and CDR2 are SEHNR and FQNEAQ (reference sequence). Trimming stripped 5 bases from V and 4 bases from J, with 18 bases between. This CDR3 has 17 residues. CDR3 loop: CASSVHPRTAGANVLTF. CDR3 bases: TGTGCCAGCAGCGTCCACCCCAGGACAGCCGGGGCCAACGTCCTGACTTTC.

The gene calls are TRBV6-1 and TRBJ2-1; a possible D gene is TRBD2 (6 bases). V was clipped by 4 bases and J by 4 bases, with 17 bases between them. The CDR3 runs 16 residues. The germline gives CDR1 MNHNS, CDR2 SASEGT. The CDR3 sequence is CASSGRGTATYNEQFF. CDR3 sequence (DNA): TGTGCCAGCAGTGGCCGGGGGACTGCCACGTACAATGAGCAGTTCTTC.

In this sample, this clone turned up once. This chain joins TRBV28 and TRBJ2-4; 7 bases align to TRBD2. V gave up 6 bases and J gave up 8 bases; unmatched junction bases: 10. Germline CDR1 MDHEN, CDR2 SYDVKM. The CDR3 is 14 amino acids. CDR3 in DNA: TGTGCCAGCAGCCTCGGACTAGTTCGGTACATTCAGTACTTC. Translated: CASSLGLVRYIQYF.

The chain has TRBV9 and TRBJ2-3; no firm D call. From germline, CDR1 is SGDLS and CDR2 YYNGEE. The CDR3 has 19 residues. V lost 3 bases, J lost 0 bases, and 23 bases lay in between. The CDR3 coding sequence is TGTGCCAGCAGCGCCTCGATGGAGCGAACCGAAGTCAGCACAGATACGCAGTATTTT. It encodes CASSASMERTEVSTDTQYF.